The present entry profiles one TCR beta chain with its context. This receptor's antigen is unknown. Base qualities are not provided; no much larger clone lies one nucleotide away. This sample stems from a study of CD8 T cells in ankylosing spondylitis (dated by TCRdb to about 2017). With regard to the full study: The study set out to find disease-linked TCR variants by profiling T cell receptor beta repertoires in ankylosing spondylitis patients and healthy donors. In total, the full study cohort was made up of 85 to 140 healthy donors and some 26 ankylosing spondylitis patients. Peripheral blood was sampled, and synovial fluid was also collected from ankylosing spondylitis patients. The paper's findings and limits, for the study overall: Blood from ankylosing spondylitis patients appeared to be characterized by a TCR beta motif composed of under 10 highly homologous amino acid variants. The disease-linked clones were reported to be significantly enriched in matched synovial fluid samples from ankylosing spondylitis patients. A CD8+ phenotype was shown by the disease-linked clones, which were found at relatively low frequencies in peripheral blood. Some motif variants had previously been reported in the synovial fluid and blood of reactive arthritis patients, which suggests shared mechanisms of disease initiation.

The junction carries 12 bases between V and J, which are trimmed by 4 bases and 6 bases respectively. Reading the germline V gene (reference sequence) gives CDR1 SEHNR and CDR2 FQNEAQ. The CDR3, cysteine through phenylalanine, is 13 amino acids long. Only the CDR3 DNA stays, 39 bases, in frame from base 1. Instrument used: Illumina HiSeq 2500. TCR beta libraries were prepared by quantitative 5'-RACE with molecular barcodes. Turning to the authors' computational methods: Disease-linked TCR variants were identified with a new computational method built on a probabilistic model of VDJ rearrangement. Clones were called with MiXCR by TCRdb after fastp trimmed the public reads at Q25, and only in-frame beta chains were retained. Every distinct CDR3 protein forms one entry, paired with its most common genes and DNA. The V and J calls here are based on TCRdb, not the publication. Counted in this sample were some 270,000 distinct CDR3 sequences; approximately 30% of them appeared once. 4% to 5% of the sample rests with the top ten.

Input material: blood, either unsorted or a sorted T cell fraction (not recorded which). Recombination connected TRBV7-9 to TRBJ1-2; the D gene is perhaps TRBD1, on 6 matching bases. This receptor was identified in a male donor with ankylosing spondylitis or in good health (not recorded which). The CDR3 reads as follows: CASSSRAGDGYTF. The nucleotide sequence is TGTGCCAGCAGCTCCCGTGCAGGGGATGGCTACACCTTC.